These 25 T cell receptor beta chains originate from one sample sequenced in a study of circulating and synovial CD4+ cells in juvenile arthritis (TCRdb year 2014). The library was generated by the immunoSEQ multiplex PCR assay. As stored in TCRdb, this immuneACCESS dataset retains in-frame rearrangements with V and J assigned. A fraction of the clones does not appear; measured against another copy, unresolved V genes explain less than half of the discrepancy, and the remainder lacks a known reason. A total of 2,200 or so clones appear in this sample, roughly nine tenths of them only once. The ten largest clones take up around 2% of the sample. Sequencing used HLA-DR+ CD4+ T cells from blood. In light of the paper, this sample's cell subset or site label describes: circulating pathogenic-like lymphocytes, sorted as HLA-DR+CD14-CD3+CD4+CD25low/- blood T cells. The receptor source for this set is a human donor with juvenile idiopathic arthritis.

For the CDR3, the DNA is TGTGCCTGGAGTGTGCCCGCGTACAGGGGCGCCCGCTCTGGAAACACCATATATTTT. Residues: CAWSVPAYRGARSGNTIYF. The chain joins TRBV30 to TRBJ1-3, with 7 positions matching TRBD1. With 0 bases clipped from V and 0 bases from J, the junction kept 14 bases outside the gene matches. This CDR3 has 19 residues. The germline V gene encodes CDR1 GTSNPN and CDR2 SVGIG (reference sequence).

This chain connects TRBV12-1 to TRBJ2-1; TRBD2 is the table's D call, not checked against the DNA. TRBV12-1 constitutes a pseudogene. The CDR3 sequence is 17 residues long. CDR3 sequence: CASSFVGLAGPYNEQFF. The CDR3 region has the DNA TGTGCCAGCAGCTTTGTCGGGCTAGCGGGACCCTACAATGAGCAGTTCTTC.

This clone was counted between two and nine times. The V call is TRBV7-9, the J call TRBJ2-7; 10 bases map to TRBD2. J gave up 0 bases and V 2 bases, and 13 bases lay outside the gene matches. The V gene's germline CDR1 is SEHNR and CDR2 FQNEAQ (reference sequence). The CDR3 length is 19 residues. The CDR3: CASSLFPIAGGGISYEQYF. The CDR3 region has the DNA TGTGCCAGCAGCTTATTCCCAATAGCGGGGGGCGGTATCTCCTACGAGCAGTACTTC.

The V and J genes are TRBV4-1 and TRBJ2-1, with 10 bases fitting TRBD2. The CDR3 loop spans 17 amino acids. The junction had 6 bases not matched to a gene; V was cut back by 4 bases and J by 0 bases. Germline V lookup: CDR1 MGHRA, CDR2 YSYEKL. The CDR3 sequence is CASSPIAGGSSYNEQFF. The CDR3 bases are TGCGCCAGCAGCCCGATAGCGGGGGGAAGCTCCTACAATGAGCAGTTCTTC.

This chain joins TRBV7-8 and TRBJ1-5, with D possibly being TRBD1 (5 bases). CDR3 size: 17 residues. CDR1 is SGHVS and CDR2 is FQNEAQ in the germline V gene. V was pared by 3 bases and J by 3 bases, with 18 bases between. The CDR3 DNA follows: TGTGCCAGCAGCTTCCCCCAGGGAGGGGCCTTCAATCAGCCCCAGCATTTT. Amino acids: CASSFPQGGAFNQPQHF.

The chain joins TRBV9 to TRBJ1-3, with a tentative D call TRBD1 (6 bases). The CDR3 is made up of 17 amino acids. CDR1 and CDR2 from the germline V gene are SGDLS and YYNGEE. V shed 4 bases and J shed 8 bases, with 25 bases lying between them. As DNA, the CDR3 is TGTGCCAGCAGCTCCCAAGAGGGGGGGGGCCACCGTGACACCATATATTTT. As protein: CASSSQEGGGHRDTIYF.

The rearrangement uses TRBV4-1 and TRBJ2-3; TRBD2 might be the D (6 bases). The germline CDR1 and CDR2 sequences are MGHRA and YSYEKL. Trimming removed 0 bases from V and 4 bases from J, with 17 bases in between. The CDR3 has 17 amino acids. The CDR3 here is CASSQEKGGTTSDTQYF. CDR3 DNA: TGCGCCAGCAGCCAAGAAAAGGGCGGGACGACTTCAGATACGCAGTATTTT.

This clone was recorded once. The chain employs TRBV11-2 and TRBJ2-7; D is unresolved. The CDR3 is 14 residues long. Trimming removed 3 bases from V and 2 bases from J, with 11 bases in between. CDR1 is SGHAT, CDR2 FQNNGV, per germline. The CDR3 DNA is TGTGCCAGCAGCTTGAGACACGGTCCCTACGAGCAGTACTTC. This sequence encodes CASSLRHGPYEQYF.

The rearrangement uses TRBV7-2 and TRBJ1-2; TRBD1 is a possible D gene (6 bases). The CDR3 runs 15 residues. Per the germline V gene, CDR1 is SGHTA and CDR2 is FQGNSA. Trimming shortened V by 5 bases and J by 2 bases, and 15 bases separated the two germline ends. The CDR3 coding sequence is TGTGCCAGCAGCACCCAAGGGGGACACAACTATGGCTACACCTTC. It yields the protein CASSTQGGHNYGYTF.

The count of this clone is one. This chain uses TRBV5-4 with TRBJ2-1; 8 bases line up with TRBD2. The CDR3 extends over 14 amino acids. The trim removed 4 bases at V and 6 bases at J, leaving 6 bases unmatched. Germline V gene lookup returns CDR1 SGHNT and CDR2 YYREEE (reference sequence). CDR3 region: CASSKGLVVNEQFF. The CDR3 region has the DNA TGTGCCAGCAGCAAGGGACTAGTCGTCAATGAGCAGTTCTTC.

The chain uses TRBV5-1 and TRBJ2-1, with TRBD1 identical over 8 bases. The J segment lost 3 bases and the V segment lost 7 bases, leaving 3 bases of the junction unmatched. Per germline, CDR1 SGHRS and CDR2 YFSETQ. The CDR3 extends over 13 amino acids. CDR3 sequence: CASFGQGYNEQFF. DNA for the CDR3: TGCGCCAGCTTCGGACAGGGCTACAATGAGCAGTTCTTC.

This clone occurred a few times. The V gene is TRBV5-3, the J gene TRBJ1-3, with TRBD1 matching over 8 bases. TRBV5-3 is an open reading frame, and its role is uncertain. The CDR3 covers 13 residues. Losses at the gene ends were 3 bases for V and 4 bases for J; bases not matched to a gene: 0. The CDR3 bases are TGTGCCAGAAGCTGGGACAGGGGAAACACCATATATTTT. It specifies CARSWDRGNTIYF.

The chain couples TRBV27 to TRBJ2-3; TRBD2 matches at 7 bases. The trim removed 2 bases at V and 4 bases at J, leaving 9 bases unmatched. Germline V gives CDR1 MNHEY, CDR2 SMNVEV (reference sequence). The CDR3 covers 16 residues. The DNA of the CDR3 is TGTGCCAGCAGTTTACGGGCGGGAGTCTGGTCAGATACGCAGTATTTT. Translating it yields CASSLRAGVWSDTQYF.

The chain has TRBV11-3 and TRBJ2-3; 9 bases map to TRBD1. Trimming took 1 base from V and 9 from J; bases not matched to a gene: 8. CDR3 size: 15 residues. Per the germline V gene, CDR1 is SGHNT and CDR2 is YENEEA. In DNA form, the CDR3 reads TGTGCCAGCAGCTTAGTGGGGACAGGGAGGCCGACGCAGTATTTT. This translates into CASSLVGTGRPTQYF.

In this sample, this clone turned up once. V is TRBV10-3 and J is TRBJ2-2, with D uncertain. CDR1 and CDR2 from the germline V gene are ENHRY and SYGVKD. This CDR3 region has 11 residues. Trimming removed 6 bases from V and 4 bases from J, with 3 bases in between. This chain's CDR3 is CAIRSTGELFF. Here the CDR3 DNA reads TGTGCCATCAGGAGCACCGGGGAGCTGTTTTTT.

As concerns this clone: Relative to the germline gene, one junction end is altered; a read error may explain this. DNA of the CDR3: TGTGCCAGCAGCGAGTCGGGGACAGACACGCAGTATTTT. It yields the protein CASSESGTDTQYF. The chain employs TRBV11-2 and TRBJ2-3; TRBD1 aligns across 7 bases. The CDR3 consists of 13 residues. The germline gives CDR1 SGHAT, CDR2 FQNNGV.

The gene calls are TRBV10-3 and TRBJ2-3; perhaps TRBD1 as D (6 bases). CDR1 is ENHRY and CDR2 is SYGVKD in the germline V gene. Trimming shortened V by 5 bases and J by 4 bases, and 13 bases separated the two germline ends. CDR3 length equals 14 residues. The CDR3 bases are TGTGCCATCAGTAAAAGGGGGAGTCCAGATACGCAGTATTTT. Its protein is CAISKRGSPDTQYF.

V usage is TRBV10-3 and J usage is TRBJ2-3, with TRBD1 matching over 11 bases. Germline V gene data show CDR1 as ENHRY and CDR2 as SYGVKD. V was pared by 3 bases and J by 2 bases, with 4 bases of the junction left unmatched. CDR3 size: 16 residues. The CDR3 here is CAISDPGQGATDTQYF. CDR3 in DNA: TGTGCCATCAGTGACCCTGGACAGGGGGCCACAGATACGCAGTATTTT.

The chain links TRBV29-1 to TRBJ2-1; 9 nucleotides match TRBD1. The CDR3 is made up of 12 amino acids. The trim removed 6 bases at V and 10 bases at J, leaving 7 bases unmatched. Germline assignment: CDR1 SQVTM and CDR2 ANQGSEA. The CDR3 bases are TGCAGCGTCGACAGGGGGGGTTACGAGCAGTTCTTC. It translates to CSVDRGGYEQFF.

The chain couples TRBV4-1 to TRBJ1-2; D gene ambiguous. Per germline, CDR1 MGHRA and CDR2 YSYEKL. The CDR3 sequence is 14 residues long. The ends were cut back, 0 bases at V and 7 bases at J, with 12 bases in the middle. The CDR3 loop is CASSQDVFLSGYTF. CDR3 DNA: TGCGCCAGCAGCCAAGATGTCTTTCTCTCTGGCTACACCTTC.

The chain uses TRBV6-4 and TRBJ2-1; 13 nucleotides agree with TRBD2. The germline gives CDR1 MRHNA, CDR2 SNTAGT. The V gene end was trimmed by 8 bases and the J gene end by 9 bases; junction bases not matched to a gene: 10. The CDR3 has 15 residues. DNA for the CDR3: TGTGCCAGCGAGGAGACTAGCGGGGGGTTCGGTGAGCAGTTCTTC. Amino acid sequence: CASEETSGGFGEQFF.

The genes are TRBV11-1 and TRBJ1-3; D is undetermined. With 2 bases removed from V and 3 bases from J, the gap between germline ends came to 5 bases. CDR1 SGHAT and CDR2 FQDESV come from the germline V gene (reference sequence). This CDR3 has 13 residues. The CDR3 DNA sequence: TGTGCCAGCAGCTTACACTATGGAAACACCATATATTTT. Its translation is CASSLHYGNTIYF. Together with reference TRBV11-1 and TRBJ1-3, the CDR3 gives the full variable domain: EAEVAQSPRYKITEKSQAVAFWCDPISGHATLYWYRQILGQGPELLVQFQDESVVDDSQLPKDRFSAERLKGVDSTLKIQPAELGDSAMYLCASSLHYGNTIYFGEGSWLTVV.

This chain uses TRBV19 with TRBJ2-7; 12 positions agree with TRBD2. This CDR3 has 14 residues. Trimming removed 5 bases from V and 9 bases from J; junction bases left unmatched: 8. Per germline, CDR1 LNHDA and CDR2 SQIVND (reference sequence). The CDR3 DNA sequence: TGTGCCAGTAGTCCTAGCGGGGGGGCCGTCTCGCAGTACTTC. Protein sequence: CASSPSGGAVSQYF.

The V gene is TRBV19, the J gene TRBJ2-1, with TRBD2 matching over 8 bases. The CDR3 has 17 residues. Trimming took 10 bases from V and 6 from J; bases not matched to a gene: 20. Germline V CDR1 and CDR2: LNHDA, SQIVND (reference sequence). In DNA form, the CDR3 reads TGTGCCACTGATAGCAGTCAAAGCGGGAGAGGTGGCAATGAGCAGTTCTTC. The encoded protein is CATDSSQSGRGGNEQFF. The entire variable domain, with the rest obtained from reference TRBV19 and TRBJ2-1, is as follows: DGGITQSPKYLFRKEGQNVTLSCEQNLNHDAMYWYRQDPGQGLRLIYYSQIVNDFQKGDIAEGYSVSREKKESFPLTVTSAQKNPTAFYLCATDSSQSGRGGNEQFFGPGTRLTVL.

CDR3 DNA: TGCAGCGTTGAAGGCGCAGGGTGGTTTGATACGCAGTATTTT. This encodes CSVEGAGWFDTQYF. The V and J genes are TRBV29-1 and TRBJ2-3; tentatively, D is TRBD1 (5 bases). Germline loops: CDR1 SQVTM, CDR2 ANQGSEA. Trimming took 1 base from V and 6 from J, leaving 14 bases between them. The CDR3 is 14 amino acids.